The 2 T cell receptor beta chains in this list originate from one sample, sequenced in a study of regulatory T cells in long-lasting Graves disease. Construction of the TCR beta libraries employed iRepertoire HTBI primers in conjunction with Arm-PCR of CDR3 regions. TCRdb fed the multiplex PCR reads into MiXCR, producing one record per CDR3 protein. The data contain 300,000 to 350,000 distinct CDR3 sequences, about 20% of them singletons. Time point: persistent/refractory GD, antithyroid drugs over 5 years with positive TRAb. RNA from PBMCs was the source of the TCR library. Sequencing used peripheral blood mononuclear cells (PBMCs), obtained when the disease was refractory, from a patient treated with antithyroid drugs. All receptors derive from a female donor with Graves disease.

The V gene is TRBV10-3, the J gene TRBJ1-1; tentatively, D is TRBD1 (5 bases). There are 13 residues in the CDR3. V was trimmed by 6 bases and J by 4 bases, leaving 12 bases between them. CDR1 and CDR2 (germline): ENHRY, SYGVKD. The CDR3 sequence: CAIRGTTGTEAFF. DNA of the CDR3: TGTGCCATCAGGGGGACCACGGGCACTGAAGCTTTCTTT.

This clonotype has at least ten counts. The chain joins TRBV29-1 to TRBJ1-1; D gene ambiguous. This CDR3 region has 12 residues. The ends were cut back, 1 base at V and 5 bases at J, with 8 bases in the middle. Per the germline V gene, CDR1 is SQVTM and CDR2 is ANQGSEA. CDR3 coding DNA: TGCAGCGTTGAAGGCCGGAAGACTGAAGCTTTCTTT. Its translation is CSVEGRKTEAFF. The whole variable domain, remainder taken from reference TRBV29-1 and TRBJ1-1, is SAVISQKPSRDICQRGTSLTIQCQVDSQVTMMFWYRQQPGQSLTLIATANQGSEATYESGFVIDKFPISRPNLTFSTLTVSNMSPEDSSIYLCSVEGRKTEAFFGQGTRLTVV.